The 16 T cell receptor beta chains presented below share a single source sample, sequenced in a study of CD8 T cells in Susac syndrome. The RNA input was about 0.5 to 1 ug, and it was reverse transcribed with random hexamers. MiXCR, applied by TCRdb to the immunoSEQ multiplex PCR reads, yields one record per CDR3 protein. The sample holds about 94,000 distinct CDR3 sequences, around 94% seen once. Sequencing was carried out using CD4+ T cells from PBMCs. All receptors derive from a human donor with Susac syndrome.

The rearrangement joins TRBV29-1 to TRBJ1-2, with 8 bases identical to TRBD1. J gave up 3 bases and V 2 bases, and 2 bases lay outside the gene matches. The CDR3 covers 13 residues. The germline gives CDR1 SQVTM, CDR2 ANQGSEA. The CDR3 DNA sequence: TGCAGCGTTGAAAGGGGACAGGACTATGGCTACACCTTC. This gives the protein CSVERGQDYGYTF.

V usage is TRBV28 and J usage is TRBJ1-6, with 9 positions matching TRBD1. The CDR3 covers 12 residues. Per germline, CDR1 MDHEN and CDR2 SYDVKM. Trimming removed 6 bases from V and 9 bases from J; junction bases left unmatched: 0. The CDR3 sequence is CASRQGASPLHF. The CDR3 nucleotides read TGTGCCAGCAGACAGGGGGCTTCACCCCTCCACTTT.

CDR3 nucleotides: TGTGCCAGCAGCTTAAGGTCAGAGGGACTGTTTTTT. Its translation: CASSLRSEGLFF. J is TRBJ1-4 and V is TRBV13; no reliable D call. Trimming removed 2 bases at V and 13 bases at J, with 11 bases between. The CDR3 covers 12 residues. Germline V gives CDR1 PRHDT, CDR2 FYEKMQ (reference sequence).

J is TRBJ2-7 and V is TRBV5-4, with a weak D call TRBD2 (6 bases). The CDR3 extends over 14 amino acids. V lost 0 bases, J lost 7 bases, and 14 bases lay in between. Germline CDR1 is SGHNT and CDR2 is YYREEE (reference sequence). The CDR3 spells CASSLELASEEQYF. The CDR3 bases are TGTGCCAGCAGCTTGGAACTAGCTTCAGAAGAGCAGTACTTC.

The chain couples TRBV6-4 to TRBJ2-1; TRBD2 agrees at 11 bases. Germline V gives CDR1 MRHNA, CDR2 SNTAGT. This CDR3 comprises 16 residues. V shed 4 bases, J shed 11 bases, and the junction held 13 bases outside the gene matches. This chain's CDR3 is CASSAEMPGLADQQFF. Here the CDR3 DNA reads TGTGCCAGCAGTGCGGAGATGCCGGGACTAGCGGATCAGCAGTTCTTC.

Turning to this clonotype: A read error may account for a junction end that differs from germline. This chain joins TRBV29-1 and TRBJ1-2, with 7 bases lining up with TRBD1. The CDR3 length is 14 residues. CDR1 and CDR2 from the germline V gene are SQVTM and ANQGSEA. The CDR3 DNA is TGCAGCATTGATTTACCGTCAGGGGGGGTTGGCTACACCTTC. It translates to CSIDLPSGGVGYTF.

The V call is TRBV7-9, the J call TRBJ2-5, with D tentatively TRBD1 (5 bases). The CDR3 spans 15 residues. Germline V lookup: CDR1 SEHNR, CDR2 FQNEAQ (reference sequence). V was shortened by 5 bases and J by 2 bases, with 15 bases between the two germline ends. The CDR3 nucleotides read TGTGCCAGCAGCCCAGGGTCGGTTATACAAGAGACCCAGTACTTC. It translates to CASSPGSVIQETQYF.

The chain carries TRBV6-5 and TRBJ1-2, with 11 bases that match TRBD1. This CDR3 has 14 residues. CDR1 and CDR2 from the germline V gene are MNHEY and SVGAGI. CDR3 residues: CVTKGQGVSYGYTF. The CDR3 DNA is TGTGTAACCAAGGGACAGGGGGTGAGCTATGGCTACACCTTC.

J is TRBJ1-2 and V is TRBV21-1. TRBV21-1 is recorded as a pseudogene. The CDR3 is 13 amino acids. CDR3 amino acids: CASSKAIRSGYTF. CDR3 bases: TGTGCCAGCAGCAAAGCAATCAGGTCTGGCTACACCTTC.

The chain is built from TRBV18 and TRBJ2-7, with a tentative D call TRBD1 (5 bases). The CDR3 extends over 15 amino acids. V was shortened by 3 bases and J by 5 bases, with 17 bases between the two germline ends. Germline V gene sequence: CDR1 KGHSH, CDR2 LQKENI. The CDR3 region is CASSPAGSNRDEQYF. CDR3 DNA: TGTGCCAGCTCACCCGCAGGGTCCAATCGCGACGAGCAGTACTTC.

The gene calls are TRBV6-5 and TRBJ1-1; 7 bases are a match to TRBD1. The ends lost 4 bases at V and 10 bases at J; junction bases unmatched: 6. CDR3 size: 12 residues. Germline CDR1 is MNHEY and CDR2 is SVGAGI. CDR3 coding DNA: TGTGCCAGCAGTTCCACAGGGGATGGAGCTTTCTTT. Amino acid sequence: CASSSTGDGAFF.

The CDR3 region is CSATINSNQPQHF. In DNA form, the CDR3 reads TGCAGTGCTACCATTAATAGCAATCAGCCCCAGCATTTT. The chain has TRBV20-1 and TRBJ1-5, with no clear D. CDR3 length: 13 amino acids. The germline V gene encodes CDR1 DFQATT and CDR2 SNEGSKA (reference sequence). V shed 4 bases and J shed 0 bases, with 7 bases lying between them.

The count of this clonotype is one. The V call is TRBV19, the J call TRBJ2-7; TRBD1 matches at 12 bases. The CDR3 consists of 15 residues. J was trimmed by 5 bases and V by 7 bases; bases with no gene match: 9. Per the germline V gene, CDR1 is LNHDA and CDR2 is SQIVND (reference sequence). This chain's CDR3 is CASTTAGTGGHEQYF. CDR3 DNA: TGTGCCAGTACCACCGCCGGGACAGGGGGCCACGAGCAGTACTTC.

This rearrangement joins TRBV11-2 to TRBJ2-5; D is unclear. Trimming shortened V by 5 bases and J by 4 bases, and 11 bases separated the two germline ends. This CDR3 comprises 13 residues. Germline CDR1 SGHAT, CDR2 FQNNGV. This CDR3 reads CASSTRWGETQYF. The CDR3 nucleotides are TGTGCCAGCAGCACCCGCTGGGGAGAGACCCAGTACTTC.

The genes are TRBV12-3 or TRBV12-4 and TRBJ2-1; 8 nucleotides match TRBD2. After removal of 6 bases from V and 5 bases from J, the junction contained 6 bases not matched to a gene. The CDR3 extends over 14 amino acids. As DNA, the CDR3 is TGTGCCAGCAGGGGACTAGGGAATGACAATGAGCAGTTCTTC. This gives the protein CASRGLGNDNEQFF.

The chain couples TRBV29-1 to TRBJ2-4, with 7 bases lining up with TRBD2. V dropped 4 bases and J dropped 10; count of bases not matched to a gene: 10. The germline V gene has CDR1 SQVTM and CDR2 ANQGSEA. CDR3 length equals 13 residues. Here the CDR3 reads CSVAASGEGIQYF. CDR3 DNA sequence: TGCAGCGTTGCTGCGAGCGGGGAAGGAATTCAGTACTTC.